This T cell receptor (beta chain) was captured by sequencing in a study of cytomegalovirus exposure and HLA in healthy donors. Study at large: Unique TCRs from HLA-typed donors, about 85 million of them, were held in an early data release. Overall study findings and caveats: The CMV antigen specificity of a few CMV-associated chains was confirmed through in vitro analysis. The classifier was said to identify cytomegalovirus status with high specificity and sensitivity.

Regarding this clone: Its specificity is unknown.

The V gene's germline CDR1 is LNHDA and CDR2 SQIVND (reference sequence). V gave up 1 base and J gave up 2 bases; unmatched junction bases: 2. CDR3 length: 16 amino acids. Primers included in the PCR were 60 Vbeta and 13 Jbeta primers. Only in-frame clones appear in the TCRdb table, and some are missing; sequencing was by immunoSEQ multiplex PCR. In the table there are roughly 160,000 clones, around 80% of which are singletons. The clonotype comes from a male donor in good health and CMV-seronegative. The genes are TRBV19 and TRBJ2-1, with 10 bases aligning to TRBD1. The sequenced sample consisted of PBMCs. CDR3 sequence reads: CASSIGGTGAYNEQFF. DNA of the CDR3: TGTGCCAGTAGTATAGGCGGGACAGGGGCCTACAATGAGCAGTTCTTC.